This TCR beta chain derives from a study of cytomegalovirus exposure and HLA in healthy donors. V gave up 7 bases and J gave up 5 bases; unmatched junction bases: 12. Per germline, CDR1 MDHEN and CDR2 SYDVKM. This CDR3 region has 16 residues. Primers: 60 Vbeta forward and 13 Jbeta reverse. Sequencing used immunoSEQ multiplex PCR; TCRdb keeps in-frame clones, though not all of them. The sample has 150,000 to 200,000 clones, roughly 79% seen once. This clone appeared a few times. Sequenced sample: PBMCs. The chain joins TRBV28 to TRBJ1-5; 9 bases align to TRBD1. This sequence was found in a woman between 50 and 59 years old in good health and CMV-seropositive. As DNA, the CDR3 is TGTGCCAGCATTCCATACCGGGACAGGGCAGATCAGCCCCAGCATTTT. It is translated as CASIPYRDRADQPQHF.